These T cell receptor beta chains were read from a single sample in a study of technical replicates of blood from a few donors. The repertoire was sequenced with immunoSEQ multiplex PCR; TCRdb's copy has only in-frame clones and lacks some. The table has around 65,000 clones, around 87% seen once. What was sequenced was PBMCs. Receptors were obtained from a human donor in good health. Some clones in this sample may be carry-over from other donors' samples. CDR3s include the opening cysteine and the closing phenylalanine or tryptophan. D genes are given only for firm matches. A clone size is listed for some rows: how often the clone was seen (once, few, many), or a class if it is expanded.

D gene | CDR3 length | J gene | V gene | clone size | CDR3 protein | CDR3 DNA
- | 13 | TRBJ2-7 | TRBV7-8 | - | CASTPGSLYEQYF | TGTGCCAGCACTCCGGGATCCTTGTACGAGCAGTACTTC
TRBD1 | 17 | TRBJ2-7 | TRBV11-1 | few | CASTKGGRGWQSYEQYF | TGTGCCAGCACCAAAGGGGGCCGGGGCTGGCAGTCCTACGAGCAGTACTTC
- | 16 | TRBJ2-2 | TRBV11-2 | - | CASSLFSRVPTGELFF | TGTGCCAGCAGCTTATTCTCGAGGGTTCCCACCGGGGAGCTGTTTTTT
TRBD1 | 14 | TRBJ2-7 | TRBV11-2 | - | CASSFGDRVYEQYF | TGTGCCAGCAGCTTTGGGGACAGGGTCTACGAGCAGTACTTC
- | 15 | TRBJ2-6 | TRBV19 | - | CASSYREAGANVLTF | TGTGCCAGTAGTTACAGGGAAGCTGGGGCCAACGTCCTGACTTTC
- | 15 | TRBJ2-3 | TRBV15 | - | CATSRDSTGQDTQYF | TGTGCCACCAGCAGAGACTCAACAGGGCAAGATACGCAGTATTTT
TRBD2 | 16 | TRBJ2-5 | TRBV4-2 | - | CASSQERGSGKETQYF | TGTGCCAGCAGCCAAGAACGGGGTAGCGGGAAAGAGACCCAGTACTTC
- | 14 | TRBJ2-5 | TRBV11-2 | - | CASSSQTVQETQYF | TGTGCCAGCAGCTCCCAGACAGTCCAAGAGACCCAGTACTTC
- | 16 | TRBJ2-5 | TRBV18 | - | CASSPSGSGGSETQYF | TGTGCCAGCTCACCATCTGGATCGGGCGGGTCGGAGACCCAGTACTTC
- | 14 | TRBJ1-1 | TRBV9 | - | CASSAEGHYTEAFF | TGTGCCAGCAGCGCAGAGGGACACTACACTGAAGCTTTCTTT